This entry lists 21 T cell receptor beta chains sequenced from one sample in a study of blood T cell repertoires in COVID-19. Sequencing used immunoSEQ multiplex PCR; TCRdb keeps in-frame clones, though not all of them. The sample has approximately 450,000 clones; more than 80% are singletons. Sequences were obtained from PBMCs or T cells enriched from blood (not recorded which). Receptors were obtained from a man younger than 45 who had recovered from COVID-19.

The chain employs TRBV7-8 and TRBJ2-7; the match to TRBD1 covers 8 bases. The germline V gene has CDR1 SGHVS and CDR2 FQNEAQ. V was clipped by 4 bases and J by 7 bases; unmatched bases: 12. The length of the CDR3 is 15 residues. The CDR3 reads CASSSTGDPFREQYF. The DNA for the CDR3 is TGTGCCAGCAGCTCGACAGGGGACCCTTTCCGGGAGCAGTACTTC. Filled out from reference TRBV7-8 and TRBJ2-7, the complete variable domain reads GAGVSQSPRYKVAKRGQDVALRCDPISGHVSLFWYQQALGQGPEFLTYFQNEAQLDKSGLPSDRFFAERPEGSVSTLKIQRTQQEDSAVYLCASSSTGDPFREQYFGPGTRLTVT.

The chain joins TRBV27 to TRBJ2-2; D gene ambiguous. The CDR3 is made up of 13 amino acids. V was clipped by 5 bases and J by 5 bases, with 9 bases between them. Germline V gene data show CDR1 as MNHEY and CDR2 as SMNVEV (reference sequence). Here the CDR3 reads CASSPVATGELFF. DNA for the CDR3: TGTGCCAGCAGTCCGGTCGCAACCGGGGAGCTGTTTTTT.

The chain links TRBV6-5 to TRBJ1-1; tentative D call: TRBD1 (6 bases). Germline V gene data show CDR1 as MNHEY and CDR2 as SVGAGI. V lost 5 bases to trimming and J lost 2 bases, with 12 bases between them. The CDR3 spans 14 residues. The CDR3 DNA is TGTGCCAGCAGTAGCGGACAGTCAAACACTGAAGCTTTCTTT. It yields the protein CASSSGQSNTEAFF.

V and J are TRBV12-3 or TRBV12-4 and TRBJ2-7; 7 nucleotides align to TRBD1. The V segment lost 5 bases and the J segment 3 bases; nucleotides outside the gene matches: 4. This CDR3 is 13 amino acids long. The CDR3 reads CASSKGQNYEQYF. The CDR3 DNA reads TGTGCCAGCAGTAAGGGACAGAACTACGAGCAGTACTTC.

The chain recombines TRBV27 with TRBJ2-6; D gene unclear. This CDR3 region has 16 residues. CDR1 MNHEY and CDR2 SMNVEV come from the germline V gene (reference sequence). V lost 2 bases and J 1 base, leaving 9 bases between the germline ends. In nucleotides, the CDR3 is TGTGCCAGCAGTTTAGGGCGTAAGTCTGGGGCCAACGTCCTGACTTTC. Translated, it gives CASSLGRKSGANVLTF.

This chain connects TRBV27 to TRBJ1-1, with 7 bases identical to TRBD1. Germline CDR1 MNHEY, CDR2 SMNVEV (reference sequence). CDR3 size: 14 residues. V gave up 5 bases and J gave up 6 bases; unmatched junction bases: 9. CDR3 nucleotide sequence: TGTGCCAGCAGTAAGACAGGGTTTTTCGCTGAAGCTTTCTTT. Encoded protein: CASSKTGFFAEAFF.

This sequence joins TRBV7-9 and TRBJ2-1, with 7 bases lining up with TRBD1. In germline, CDR1 is SEHNR, CDR2 FQNEAQ (reference sequence). J was trimmed by 10 bases and V by 3 bases; bases with no gene match: 0. The CDR3 loop spans 11 amino acids. For the CDR3, the DNA is TGTGCCAGCAGCTTGGGACAGGAGCAGTTCTTC. It specifies CASSLGQEQFF.

This chain connects TRBV2 to TRBJ2-7, with 7 nucleotides matching TRBD1. Trimming took 8 bases from V and 3 from J; bases not matched to a gene: 4. Germline values: CDR1 SNHLY, CDR2 FYNNEI. The CDR3 contains 12 residues. This CDR3 reads CASQRTGYEQYF. In nucleotides, the CDR3 is TGTGCCAGCCAAAGGACAGGCTACGAGCAGTACTTC.

The chain combines TRBV2 with TRBJ2-5, with unresolved D. This CDR3 contains 13 residues. CDR1 and CDR2 from the germline V gene are SNHLY and FYNNEI. Deletions cut 4 bases from V and 5 bases from J, with 11 bases between. CDR3 DNA: TGTGCCAGCAGTGGTATGATGAGGGAGACCCAGTACTTC. Protein product: CASSGMMRETQYF.

V gene TRBV3-1 (or the pseudogene TRBV3-2) combines with J gene TRBJ1-1, with D possibly being TRBD1 (6 bases). This CDR3 region has 14 residues. Germline V gene data show CDR1 as LGHDT and CDR2 as YNNKEL (reference sequence). Between the trimmed V and J ends, which lost 3 bases and 1 base, there was a span of 9 bases. The CDR3 DNA reads as TGTGCCAGCAGCCAGGGGACAAGGAACACTGAAGCTTTCTTT. This gives the protein CASSQGTRNTEAFF.

The J gene is TRBJ1-2, the V gene TRBV4-1, with a weak D call TRBD1 (5 bases). Trimming stripped 0 bases from V and 5 bases from J, with 7 bases between. The CDR3 has 13 residues. Per germline, CDR1 MGHRA and CDR2 YSYEKL. The CDR3 region is CASSQDPGYGYTF. Written as DNA, the CDR3 is TGCGCCAGCAGCCAAGACCCAGGGTATGGCTACACCTTC.

The chain links TRBV7-3 to TRBJ2-2, with D uncertain. Germline V gives CDR1 SGHTA, CDR2 FQGTGA. CDR3 length: 13 amino acids. Between the trimmed V and J ends, which lost 4 bases and 3 bases, there was a span of 6 bases. The CDR3 loop is CASSSPDTGELFF. The CDR3 nucleotides are TGTGCCAGCAGCTCCCCCGACACCGGGGAGCTGTTTTTT. Filled out from reference TRBV7-3 and TRBJ2-2, the complete variable domain reads GAGVSQTPSNKVTEKGKYVELRCDPISGHTALYWYRQSLGQGPEFLIYFQGTGAADDSGLPNDRFFAVRPEGSVSTLKIQRTERGDSAVYLCASSSPDTGELFFGEGSRLTVL.

The genes are TRBV5-1 and TRBJ2-7; 13 nucleotides align to TRBD2. This CDR3 is built from 15 residues. Germline V gene data show CDR1 as SGHRS and CDR2 as YFSETQ. J gave up 2 bases and V 4 bases, and 3 bases lay outside the gene matches. In nucleotides, the CDR3 is TGCGCCAGCAGCATGGGACTAGCGGGACCCTACGAGCAGTACTTC. Translating it yields CASSMGLAGPYEQYF. The whole variable domain, filled in from reference TRBV5-1 and TRBJ2-7, reads KAGVTQTPRYLIKTRGQQVTLSCSPISGHRSVSWYQQTPGQGLQFLFEYFSETQRNKGNFPGRFSGRQFSNSRSEMNVSTLELGDSALYLCASSMGLAGPYEQYFGPGTRLTVT.

This chain connects TRBV27 to TRBJ1-1, with TRBD1 matching over 9 bases. V lost 6 bases to trimming and J lost 9 bases; unmatched junction nucleotides: 8. This CDR3 has 13 residues. CDR1 and CDR2 (germline): MNHEY, SMNVEV (reference sequence). The CDR3 DNA follows: TGTGCCAGCAGCCCCGTTGGGACAGGGAAAGCTTTCTTT. Protein sequence: CASSPVGTGKAFF.

This clone was counted only a few times. The chain employs TRBV23-1 and TRBJ2-6; D might be TRBD2 (5 bases). TRBV23-1 is classed as an ORF, of uncertain function. The CDR3 contains 14 residues. The V gene lost 8 bases and the J gene lost 4 bases, with 12 bases spanning the gap. For the CDR3, the DNA is TGCGCCAGCCCCGGGGTAGCCGGGGCCAACGTCCTGACTTTC. Amino acids: CASPGVAGANVLTF.

This clone was detected only a few times. The gene calls are TRBV27 and TRBJ2-2, with D perhaps TRBD1 (6 bases). Trimming left V 5 bases short and J 3 bases short, with 16 bases between. CDR1 and CDR2 from the germline V gene are MNHEY and SMNVEV (reference sequence). The CDR3 consists of 16 residues. The CDR3 spells CASSGVSRTDTGELFF. DNA for the CDR3: TGTGCCAGCAGTGGGGTATCGAGGACAGACACCGGGGAGCTGTTTTTT.

The chain's CDR3 is CASSETAHQPQHF. The CDR3 DNA sequence: TGTGCCAGCTCCGAGACAGCCCATCAGCCCCAGCATTTT. This rearrangement joins TRBV18 to TRBJ1-5, with D possibly being TRBD1 (5 bases). This CDR3 is 13 amino acids long. The V end was cut by 6 bases, the J end by 5 bases, with 11 bases between. Germline values: CDR1 KGHSH, CDR2 LQKENI.

The gene calls are TRBV19 and TRBJ1-1, with D uncertain. The CDR3 runs 15 residues. V lost 1 base to trimming and J lost 7 bases, with 16 bases between them. Germline V CDR1 and CDR2: LNHDA, SQIVND (reference sequence). This CDR3 reads CASSIGVAEQGEAFF. The CDR3, as DNA: TGTGCCAGTAGTATAGGTGTAGCCGAACAAGGTGAAGCTTTCTTT.

This rearrangement joins TRBV4-1 to TRBJ1-1, with unresolved D. The CDR3 sequence is 13 residues long. Trimming removed 3 bases at V and 10 bases at J, with 15 bases between. CDR1 MGHRA and CDR2 YSYEKL come from the germline V gene. Written as DNA, the CDR3 is TGCGCCAGCAGCCAGGCCTATCTAGGAGGAGCTTTCTTT. Its translation: CASSQAYLGGAFF.

The chain links TRBV19 to TRBJ1-5, with a tentative D call TRBD1 (5 bases). Trimming left V 5 bases short and J 6 bases short, with 20 bases between. This CDR3 has 16 residues. Germline V gives CDR1 LNHDA, CDR2 SQIVND (reference sequence). The CDR3 protein is CASSYFPGELGQPQHF. CDR3 DNA: TGTGCCAGTAGTTACTTCCCGGGGGAACTGGGTCAGCCCCAGCATTTT. Full variable domain (missing parts from reference TRBV19 and TRBJ1-5): DGGITQSPKYLFRKEGQNVTLSCEQNLNHDAMYWYRQDPGQGLRLIYYSQIVNDFQKGDIAEGYSVSREKKESFPLTVTSAQKNPTAFYLCASSYFPGELGQPQHFGDGTRLSIL.

The chain uses TRBV5-5 and TRBJ2-1; 15 positions agree with TRBD2. The CDR3 is 15 residues long. Trimming took 2 bases from V and 7 from J; bases not matched to a gene: 1. The germline gives CDR1 SGHKS, CDR2 YYEKEE (reference sequence). The CDR3 loop reads CASSFGLAGGNEQFF. For the CDR3, the DNA is TGTGCCAGCAGCTTCGGACTAGCGGGAGGGAATGAGCAGTTCTTC.